One T cell receptor (beta chain) is described in this entry. The antigen it recognizes is unknown. Base quality data are lacking; no much larger clone is found one base away. TCRbeta CDR3 regions were amplified from genomic DNA using the immunoSEQ Assay, a bias-controlled multiplex PCR. The study's own analysis went as follows. Nucleated cell counts per sample were estimated from amplification of reference gene primers within the assay. To quantify the absolute abundance of each unique TCRbeta CDR3 rearrangement, sequence reads were collapsed and filtered. For each sample, productive Simpson clonality was calculated as the square root of Simpson's diversity index over productive rearrangements. TCRdb stores this immuneACCESS table with in-frame sequences only. Part of the clones is absent; in the studies checked, under half of the shortfall reflects unresolved V genes, and no reason is known for the rest. That table gives V, J and clone size, and the DNA gave D and trimming. Counted in this sample were approximately 45,000 clones; 90% of them appeared once. Together, the top ten hold 5% to 5.5% of the sample.

The cysteine opens and the phenylalanine closes a CDR3 of 13 amino acids. Only the CDR3 part of the read is kept: 39 bases, read in frame from the first base. At the junction V is shortened by 5 bases and J by 6 bases; bases outside the gene matches: 3. The germline V gene encodes CDR1 LNHDA and CDR2 SQIVND (reference sequence). This record belongs to a study of blood T cell repertoires in COVID-19 (dated by TCRdb to the early 2020s). In terms of the full investigation: Collaborator samples came from the United States, Italy and Spain and covered acute and convalescent phases of COVID-19. HLA class I and class II types, where available, came from metadata supplied by the sample provider rather than from assay-based typing. The dataset comprised deeply sampled blood TCRbeta repertoires from subjects exposed to, actively infected with, or recovered from COVID-19. The prospective study material was composed of cDNA or gDNA derived from T cells, B-cell-depleted T cells, or PBMCs. The samples were drawn from two sources: the first 160 participants of the ongoing ImmuneRACE study, and over 950 subjects contributed by 6 global collaborators. The sample metadata nearly always contained a de-identified subject ID, COVID-19 status, age in years and sex. The repertoires were released in a freely available public database meant as a resource for research on the immune response to SARS-CoV-2.

Each collaborating institution followed its own protocols to collect whole blood in K2EDTA tubes. For TCRbeta analysis, collaborators shipped samples in one of three forms: frozen whole blood, isolated PBMCs, or DNA extracted from either of those sample types. The paper as a whole reports these results and caveats: The amount of clinical and demographic metadata varied by source and participant and was provided uncurated.

The clonotype originates from a man between 65 and 85 years old with acute or convalescent COVID-19. The chain is made from TRBV19 and TRBJ1-4; 7 middle bases align to TRBD1. The sample was peripheral blood. This receptor carries the CDR3 CASSVGTDEKLFF. The nucleotides are TGTGCCAGTAGTGTCGGGACAGATGAAAAACTGTTTTTT. The CDR3, completed at both ends by the reference TRBV19 and TRBJ1-4 genes, gives the full variable domain DGGITQSPKYLFRKEGQNVTLSCEQNLNHDAMYWYRQDPGQGLRLIYYSQIVNDFQKGDIAEGYSVSREKKESFPLTVTSAQKNPTAFYLCASSVGTDEKLFFGSGTQLSVL.